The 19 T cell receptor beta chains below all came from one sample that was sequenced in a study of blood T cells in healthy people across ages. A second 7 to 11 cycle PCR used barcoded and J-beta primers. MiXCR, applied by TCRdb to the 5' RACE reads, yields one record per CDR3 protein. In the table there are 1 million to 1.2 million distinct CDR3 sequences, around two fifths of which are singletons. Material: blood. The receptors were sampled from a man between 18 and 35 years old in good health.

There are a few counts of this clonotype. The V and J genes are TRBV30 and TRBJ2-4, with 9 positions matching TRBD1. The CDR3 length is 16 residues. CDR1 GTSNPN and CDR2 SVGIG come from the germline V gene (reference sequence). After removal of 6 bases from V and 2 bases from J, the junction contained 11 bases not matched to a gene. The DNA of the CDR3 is TGTGCCTGTTTATCCCCGGGGACAGGGCCCAAAAACATTCAGTACTTC. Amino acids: CACLSPGTGPKNIQYF.

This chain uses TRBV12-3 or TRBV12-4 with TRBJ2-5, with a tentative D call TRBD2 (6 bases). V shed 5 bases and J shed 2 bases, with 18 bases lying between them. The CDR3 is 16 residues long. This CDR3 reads CASSRPGGKGQETQYF. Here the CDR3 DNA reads TGTGCCAGCAGTAGACCCGGGGGTAAGGGTCAAGAGACCCAGTACTTC.

The CDR3 loop is CASSGQSGTDTQYF. CDR3 bases: TGCGCCAGCAGCGGACAGAGCGGCACAGATACGCAGTATTTT. The genes are TRBV5-1 and TRBJ2-3; D is possibly TRBD1 (6 bases). Germline CDR1 reads SGHRS; CDR2 reads YFSETQ. This CDR3 comprises 14 residues. Trimming removed 4 bases from V and 1 base from J, with 10 bases in between.

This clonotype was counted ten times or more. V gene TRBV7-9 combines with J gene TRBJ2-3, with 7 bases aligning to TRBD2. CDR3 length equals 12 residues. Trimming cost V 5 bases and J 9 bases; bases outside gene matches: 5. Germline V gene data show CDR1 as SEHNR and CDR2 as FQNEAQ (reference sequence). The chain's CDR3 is CASSRDYQTQYF. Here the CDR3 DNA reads TGTGCCAGCAGCAGGGACTACCAAACGCAGTATTTT.

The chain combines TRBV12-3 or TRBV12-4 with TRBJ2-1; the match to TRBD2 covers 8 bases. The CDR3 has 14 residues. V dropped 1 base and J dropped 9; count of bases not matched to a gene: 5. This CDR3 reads CASSLDGGAGEQFF. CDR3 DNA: TGTGCCAGCAGTTTAGACGGGGGGGCTGGTGAGCAGTTCTTC.

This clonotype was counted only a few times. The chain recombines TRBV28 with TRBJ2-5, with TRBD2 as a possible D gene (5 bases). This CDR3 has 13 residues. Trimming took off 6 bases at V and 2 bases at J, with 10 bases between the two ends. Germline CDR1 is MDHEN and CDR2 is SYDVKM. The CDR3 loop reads CASSSGAQETQYF. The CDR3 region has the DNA TGTGCCAGCAGCAGCGGAGCTCAAGAGACCCAGTACTTC.

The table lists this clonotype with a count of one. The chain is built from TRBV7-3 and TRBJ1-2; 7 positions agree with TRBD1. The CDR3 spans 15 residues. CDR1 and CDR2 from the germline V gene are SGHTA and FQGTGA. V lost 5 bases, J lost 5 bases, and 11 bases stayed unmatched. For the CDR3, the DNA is TGTGCCAGCAGCCCAAGAGGGACAGAGACTTATGGCTACACCTTC. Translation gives CASSPRGTETYGYTF.

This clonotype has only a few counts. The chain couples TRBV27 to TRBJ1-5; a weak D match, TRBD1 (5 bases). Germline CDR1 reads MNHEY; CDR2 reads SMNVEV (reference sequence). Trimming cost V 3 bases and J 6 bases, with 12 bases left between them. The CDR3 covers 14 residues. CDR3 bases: TGTGCCAGCAGTTTTTGGGGGACGGGTCAGCCCCAGCATTTT. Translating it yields CASSFWGTGQPQHF.

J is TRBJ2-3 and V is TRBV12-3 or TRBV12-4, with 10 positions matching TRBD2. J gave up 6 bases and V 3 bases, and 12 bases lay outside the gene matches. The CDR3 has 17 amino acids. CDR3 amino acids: CASSFASGGLSGDTQYF. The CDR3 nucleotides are TGTGCCAGCAGTTTCGCTAGCGGGGGCCTCTCCGGGGATACGCAGTATTTT.

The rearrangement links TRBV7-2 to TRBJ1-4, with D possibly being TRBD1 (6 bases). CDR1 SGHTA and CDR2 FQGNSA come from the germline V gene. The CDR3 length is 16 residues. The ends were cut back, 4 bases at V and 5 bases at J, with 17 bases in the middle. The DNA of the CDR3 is TGTGCCAGCAGCTATAGCAGGGGCCCCTTAAATGAAAAACTGTTTTTT. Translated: CASSYSRGPLNEKLFF.

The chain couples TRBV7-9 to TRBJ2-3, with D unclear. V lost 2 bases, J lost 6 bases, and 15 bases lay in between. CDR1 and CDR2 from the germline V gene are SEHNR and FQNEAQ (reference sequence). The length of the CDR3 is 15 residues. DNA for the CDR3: TGTGCCAGCAGCTTATCATGGCAGGATGGGGATACGCAGTATTTT. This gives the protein CASSLSWQDGDTQYF.

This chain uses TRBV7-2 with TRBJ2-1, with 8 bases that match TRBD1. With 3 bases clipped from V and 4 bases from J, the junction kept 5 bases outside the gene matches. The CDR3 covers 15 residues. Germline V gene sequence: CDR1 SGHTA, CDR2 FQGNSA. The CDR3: CASSFDRGRYNEQFF. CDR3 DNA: TGTGCCAGCAGCTTTGACAGGGGTCGATACAATGAGCAGTTCTTC.

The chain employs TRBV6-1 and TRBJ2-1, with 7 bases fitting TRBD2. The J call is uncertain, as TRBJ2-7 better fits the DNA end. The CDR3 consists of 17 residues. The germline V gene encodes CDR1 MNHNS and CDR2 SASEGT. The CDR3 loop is CASSQGVVTGGSNEQYF. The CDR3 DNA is TGTGCCAGCAGCCAAGGGGTGGTAACGGGGGGAAGTAATGAGCAGTACTTC.

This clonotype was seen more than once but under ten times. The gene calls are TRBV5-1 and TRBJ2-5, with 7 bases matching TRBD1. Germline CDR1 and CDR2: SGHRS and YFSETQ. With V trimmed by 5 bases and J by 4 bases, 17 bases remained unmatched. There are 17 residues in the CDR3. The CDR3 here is CASSPDRDRWLGETQYF. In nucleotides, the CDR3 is TGCGCCAGCAGTCCTGACAGGGATAGGTGGTTGGGAGAGACCCAGTACTTC. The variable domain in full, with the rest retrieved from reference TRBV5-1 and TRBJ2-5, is KAGVTQTPRYLIKTRGQQVTLSCSPISGHRSVSWYQQTPGQGLQFLFEYFSETQRNKGNFPGRFSGRQFSNSRSEMNVSTLELGDSALYLCASSPDRDRWLGETQYFGPGTRLLVL.

The CDR3 sequence: CASSLGTGIRETQYF. The CDR3 DNA sequence: TGTGCCAGCAGTTTAGGTACAGGGATCCGAGAGACCCAGTACTTC. V usage is TRBV12-3 or TRBV12-4 and J usage is TRBJ2-5; possibly TRBD1 for D (6 bases). Trimming took 1 base from V and 4 from J, leaving 13 bases between them. The CDR3 spans 15 residues.

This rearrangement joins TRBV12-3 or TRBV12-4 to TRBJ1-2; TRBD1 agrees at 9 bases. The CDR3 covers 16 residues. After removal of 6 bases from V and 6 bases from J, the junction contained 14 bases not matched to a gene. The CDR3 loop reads CASSNTALGTGNGYTF. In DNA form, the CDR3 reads TGTGCCAGCAGCAACACCGCTTTGGGGACAGGGAATGGCTACACCTTC.

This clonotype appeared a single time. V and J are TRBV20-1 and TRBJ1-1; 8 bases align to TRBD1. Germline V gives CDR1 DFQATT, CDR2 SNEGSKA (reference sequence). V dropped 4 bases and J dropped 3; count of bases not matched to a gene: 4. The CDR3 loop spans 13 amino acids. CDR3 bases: TGCAGTGCTACCAGGGGGCTCGACACTGAAGCTTTCTTT. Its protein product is CSATRGLDTEAFF.

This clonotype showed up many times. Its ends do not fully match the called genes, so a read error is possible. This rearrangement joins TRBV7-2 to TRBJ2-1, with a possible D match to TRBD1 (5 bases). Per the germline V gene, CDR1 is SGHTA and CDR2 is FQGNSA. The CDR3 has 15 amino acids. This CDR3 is CASSWARGIYDEQFF. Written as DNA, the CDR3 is TGTGCCAGCAGCTGGGCAAGGGGTATCTACGATGAGCAGTTCTTC.

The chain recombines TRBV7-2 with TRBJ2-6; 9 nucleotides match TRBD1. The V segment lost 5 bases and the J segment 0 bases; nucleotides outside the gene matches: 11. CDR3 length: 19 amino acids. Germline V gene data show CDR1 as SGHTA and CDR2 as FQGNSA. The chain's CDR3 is CASSPLPGQGPSGANVLTF. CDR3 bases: TGTGCCAGCAGCCCCCTCCCGGGACAGGGACCCTCTGGGGCCAACGTCCTGACTTTC.